A selection of T cell receptor beta chains follows, all from one sample in a study of T cells in Graves' hyperthyroidism and ophthalmopathy. TCRdb itself ran the multiplex PCR reads through MiXCR, one entry per CDR3 protein. Here the sample spans hundreds of thousands of distinct CDR3 sequences, over 35% being singletons. The sample taken for sequencing was blood. The receptors derive from a man aged 18 to 30 with Graves' hyperthyroidism. Both conserved end residues are part of each CDR3. D genes are given only for firm matches. A row's size may be missing; if present it is once, few, many or a size class.

size | length | J | D | V | DNA | CDR3
few | 14 | TRBJ1-3 | NA | TRBV20-1 | TGCAGTGCTCTAAACATCAACTCTGGAAACACCATATATTTT | CSALNINSGNTIYF
few | 14 | TRBJ2-5 | NA | TRBV5-6 | TGTGCCAGCAGCTTGACGCCCGGGGAAGAGACCCAGTACTTC | CASSLTPGEETQYF
many | 15 | TRBJ2-2 | TRBD2 | TRBV2 | TGTGCCAGCACCCCCGTGGCTAGCGGTAACGGGGAGCTGTTTTTT | CASTPVASGNGELFF
many | 13 | TRBJ2-2 | NA | TRBV20-1 | TGCAGTGCCCCCGGGACGTCGACCGGGGAGCTGTTTTTT | CSAPGTSTGELFF
NA | 14 | TRBJ1-1 | NA | TRBV19 | TGTGCCAGTAGGAACGGAGTAATGAACACTGAAGCTTTCTTT | CASRNGVMNTEAFF
few | 17 | TRBJ1-3 | TRBD1 | TRBV5-6 | TGTGCCAGCAGCTGGGGTCCTCGACAGGGTTTCGGAAACACCATATATTTT | CASSWGPRQGFGNTIYF
NA | 15 | TRBJ1-5 | NA | TRBV9 | TGTGCCAGCAGCCCAGGACAAATTAGCAATCAGCCCCAGCATTTT | CASSPGQISNQPQHF
many | 15 | TRBJ1-5 | NA | TRBV19 | TGTGCCAGTAGTATTGAACAAGGTGGCAATCAGCCCCAGCATTTT | CASSIEQGGNQPQHF
few | 13 | TRBJ1-3 | NA | TRBV13 | TGTGCCAGCAGCTTATCCGAGGGAAACACCATATATTTT | CASSLSEGNTIYF
few | 17 | TRBJ2-2 | NA | TRBV7-8 | TGTGCCAGCAGCTTGTATGGGGCGCAGGGTTACACCGAGGAGCTGTTTTTT | CASSLYGAQGYTEELFF
few | 13 | TRBJ1-1 | TRBD1 | TRBV5-1 | TGCGCCAGCAGCTGGACAGGGGGGCAGGAAGCTTTCTTT | CASSWTGGQEAFF
NA | 13 | TRBJ1-1 | NA | TRBV7-9 | TGTGCCAGCAACAAAGGGGTGAACACTGAAGCTTTCTTT | CASNKGVNTEAFF
many | 15 | TRBJ1-1 | TRBD1 | TRBV10-3 | TGTGCCATCAGGGCCGGGACAGGAGATAACACTGAAGCTTTCTTT | CAIRAGTGDNTEAFF
NA | 12 | TRBJ2-7 | TRBD1 | TRBV7-9 | TGTGCCAGCAGCTCCGGGACAGGCGAGCAGCACTTC | CASSSGTGEQHF
many | 16 | TRBJ1-1 | NA | TRBV29-1 | TGCAGCGTTGGGGACGGCGTCTTGATGATGAACACTGAAGCTTTCTTT | CSVGDGVLMMNTEAFF
few | 13 | TRBJ2-7 | TRBD2 | TRBV20-1 | TGCAGTGCGCCCCGGACTAGCGGGAACGAGCAGTACTTC | CSAPRTSGNEQYF
few | 16 | TRBJ1-5 | NA | TRBV5-5 | TGCGCCAGCAGCCAAGGGGGGGGAGTGAGCAATCAGCCCCAGCATTTT | CASSQGGGVSNQPQHF
NA | 17 | TRBJ1-3 | TRBD1 | TRBV7-9 | TGTGCCAGCAGCTTAGAGCGACAGGGATCTTCTGGAAACACCATATATTTT | CASSLERQGSSGNTIYF
NA | 14 | TRBJ2-7 | NA | TRBV29-1 | TGCAGCGTTGTCCAGGGCAACTATGGCTACGAGCAGTACTTC | CSVVQGNYGYEQYF
NA | 15 | TRBJ1-1 | NA | TRBV5-1 | TGCGCCAGCAGCTTCCAGGGGAGTGCGAACACTGAAGCTTTCTTT | CASSFQGSANTEAFF
NA | 15 | TRBJ2-5 | NA | TRBV28 | TGTGCCAGCAGTGACCTATCAATGACGGGGGAGACCCAGTACTTC | CASSDLSMTGETQYF
many | 13 | TRBJ1-1 | NA | TRBV7-9 | TGTGCCAGCAGCTTAGACCTGAACACTGAAGCTTTCTTT | CASSLDLNTEAFF
NA | 14 | TRBJ1-2 | TRBD1 | TRBV5-1 | TGCGCCAGCAGCGCTAGCTGGACAGGCGAAGATGACACCTTC | CASSASWTGEDDTF
NA | 18 | TRBJ1-5 | NA | TRBV4-1 | TGCGCCAGCAGCCAAGATCGTTACAGGGTGGCGAGCAATCAGCCCCAGCATTTT | CASSQDRYRVASNQPQHF
NA | 13 | TRBJ2-6 | NA | TRBV10-3 | TGTGCCATCCAGAGTTCTGGGGCCAACGTCCTGACTTTC | CAIQSSGANVLTF
many | 14 | TRBJ1-5 | TRBD1 | TRBV19 | TGTGCCAGTAGCTATGGGGGGACAGCTCAGCCCCAGCATTTT | CASSYGGTAQPQHF